This passage covers 3 T cell receptor beta chains from one sample sequenced in a study of T cells in women clearing cervical HPV infection. TCRdb keeps only in-frame clones here, not all; method: immunoSEQ multiplex PCR. This listing includes fewer than 40,000 clones. Specimen: blood buffy coat. These receptors came from a woman between 18 and 75 years old with a cervical HPV16 infection that either progressed to CIN3+ or cleared (not recorded which).

Details on this clone: Read sequence stops 3 residues before the CDR3 end, and the germline J gene provides the missing end. The chain recombines TRBV5-1 with TRBJ1-5; 7 positions match TRBD1. The germline CDR1 and CDR2 sequences are SGHRS and YFSETQ. V gave up 0 bases and J gave up 7 bases; unmatched junction bases: 7. The CDR3 consists of 15 residues. The CDR3 reads CASSLGTGGAQPQHF. The sequenced part of the CDR3 DNA is TGCGCCAGCAGCTTGGGGACAGGCGGGGCGCAGCCC.

On this clone itself: The CDR3 goes on 3 residues after the read ends, and that part is filled in from the germline J gene. The chain carries TRBV19 and TRBJ2-7, with 8 bases that match TRBD1. In germline, CDR1 is LNHDA, CDR2 SQIVND (reference sequence). The CDR3 runs to 14 residues. Trimming at V came to 0 bases and at J to 3 bases, leaving 1 base not matched to a gene. The DNA read from the CDR3 is TGTGCCAGTAGTATAGAAGACAGGGGCTACGAG. Translated, it gives CASSIEDRGYE. The whole CDR3 protein reads CASSIEDRGYEQYF.

Turning to this clone: The read ends 3 residues shy of where the CDR3 ends; the end is completed using the germline J gene. The chain couples TRBV20-1 to TRBJ2-3, with 9 bases lining up with TRBD2. Per the germline V gene, CDR1 is DFQATT and CDR2 is SNEGSKA (reference sequence). The CDR3 is made up of 16 amino acids. The junction had 12 bases not matched to a gene; V was cut back by 3 bases and J by 5 bases. The covered CDR3 bases are TGCAGTGCTAGCGTCCCGAGCGGGGGGCGAGGAGATACG. Translation gives CSASVPSGGRGDT. The full CDR3 protein reads CSASVPSGGRGDTQYF.